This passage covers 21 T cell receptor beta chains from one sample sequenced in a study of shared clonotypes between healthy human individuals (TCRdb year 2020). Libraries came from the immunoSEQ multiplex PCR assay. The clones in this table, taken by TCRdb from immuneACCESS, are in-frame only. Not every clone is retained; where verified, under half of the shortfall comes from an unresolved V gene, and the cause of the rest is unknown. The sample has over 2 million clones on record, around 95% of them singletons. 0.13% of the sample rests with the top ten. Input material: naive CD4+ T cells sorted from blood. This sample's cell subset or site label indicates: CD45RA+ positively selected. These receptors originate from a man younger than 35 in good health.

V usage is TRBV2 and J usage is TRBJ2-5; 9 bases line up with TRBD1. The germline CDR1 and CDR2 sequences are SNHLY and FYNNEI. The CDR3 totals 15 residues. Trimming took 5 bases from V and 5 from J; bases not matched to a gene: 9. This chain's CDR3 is CASSSGTGSGETQYF. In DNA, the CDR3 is TGTGCCAGCAGTTCCGGGACAGGGAGTGGGGAGACCCAGTACTTC.

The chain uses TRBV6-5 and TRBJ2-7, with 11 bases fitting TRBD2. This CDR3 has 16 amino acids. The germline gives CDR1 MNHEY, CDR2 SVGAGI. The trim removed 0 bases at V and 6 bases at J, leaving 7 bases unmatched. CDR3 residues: CASSYSGTSGLAEQYF. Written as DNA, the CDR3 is TGTGCCAGCAGTTACTCCGGGACTAGCGGACTCGCCGAGCAGTACTTC.

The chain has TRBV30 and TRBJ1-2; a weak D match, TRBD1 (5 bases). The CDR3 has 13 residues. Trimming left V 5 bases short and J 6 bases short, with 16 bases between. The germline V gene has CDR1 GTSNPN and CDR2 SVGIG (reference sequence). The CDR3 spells CAWSAGAGDGYTF. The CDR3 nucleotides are TGTGCCTGGTCTGCGGGAGCGGGGGATGGCTACACCTTC.

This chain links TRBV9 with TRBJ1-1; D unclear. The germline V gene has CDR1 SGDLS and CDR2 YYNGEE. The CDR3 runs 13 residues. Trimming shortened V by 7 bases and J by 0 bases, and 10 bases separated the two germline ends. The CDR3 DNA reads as TGTGCCAGCGGGGTGGACCTGAACACTGAAGCTTTCTTT. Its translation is CASGVDLNTEAFF.

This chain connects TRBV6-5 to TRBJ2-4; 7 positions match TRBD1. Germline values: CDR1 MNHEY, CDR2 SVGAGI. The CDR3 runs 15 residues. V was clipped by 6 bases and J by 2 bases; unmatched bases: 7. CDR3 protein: CASSPTGTPKNIQYF. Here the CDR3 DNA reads TGTGCCAGCAGCCCGACAGGGACGCCCAAAAACATTCAGTACTTC.

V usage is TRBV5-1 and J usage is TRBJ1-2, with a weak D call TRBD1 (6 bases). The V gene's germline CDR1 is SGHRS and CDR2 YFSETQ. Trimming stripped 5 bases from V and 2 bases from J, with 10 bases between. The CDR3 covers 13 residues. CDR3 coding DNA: TGCGCCAGCAGTCAGGGGCTCAACTATGGCTACACCTTC. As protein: CASSQGLNYGYTF.

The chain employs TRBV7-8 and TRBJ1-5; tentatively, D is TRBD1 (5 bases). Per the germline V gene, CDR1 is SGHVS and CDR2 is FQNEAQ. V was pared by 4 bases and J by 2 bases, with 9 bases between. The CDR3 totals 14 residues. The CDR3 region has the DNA TGTGCCAGCAGCTCACAGGCGGGCAATCAGCCCCAGCATTTT. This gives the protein CASSSQAGNQPQHF. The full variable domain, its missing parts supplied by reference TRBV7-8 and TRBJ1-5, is GAGVSQSPRYKVAKRGQDVALRCDPISGHVSLFWYQQALGQGPEFLTYFQNEAQLDKSGLPSDRFFAERPEGSVSTLKIQRTQQEDSAVYLCASSSQAGNQPQHFGDGTRLSIL.

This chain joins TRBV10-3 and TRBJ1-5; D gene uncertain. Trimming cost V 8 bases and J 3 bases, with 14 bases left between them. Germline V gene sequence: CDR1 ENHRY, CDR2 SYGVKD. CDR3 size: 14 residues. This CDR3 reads CAIQSDPFNQPQHF. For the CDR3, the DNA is TGTGCCATCCAGAGTGATCCCTTCAATCAGCCCCAGCATTTT.

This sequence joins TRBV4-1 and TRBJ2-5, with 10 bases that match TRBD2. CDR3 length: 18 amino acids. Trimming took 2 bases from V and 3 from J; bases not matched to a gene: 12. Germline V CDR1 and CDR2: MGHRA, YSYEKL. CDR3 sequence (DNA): TGCGCCAGCAGCCAACTGACTAGCGGGCCCGCGGGGAAAGAGACCCAGTACTTC. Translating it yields CASSQLTSGPAGKETQYF.

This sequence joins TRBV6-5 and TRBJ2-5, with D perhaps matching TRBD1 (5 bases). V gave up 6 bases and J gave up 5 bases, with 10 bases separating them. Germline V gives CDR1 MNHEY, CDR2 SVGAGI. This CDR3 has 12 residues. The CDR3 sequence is CASRGLGETQYF. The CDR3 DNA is TGTGCCAGCAGGGGGCTGGGGGAGACCCAGTACTTC.

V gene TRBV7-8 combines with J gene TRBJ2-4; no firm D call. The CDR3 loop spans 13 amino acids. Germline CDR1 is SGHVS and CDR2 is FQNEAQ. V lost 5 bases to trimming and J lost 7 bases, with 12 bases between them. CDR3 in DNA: TGTGCCAGCAGCCTAGAGGAAGGGAACATTCAGTACTTC. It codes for CASSLEEGNIQYF.

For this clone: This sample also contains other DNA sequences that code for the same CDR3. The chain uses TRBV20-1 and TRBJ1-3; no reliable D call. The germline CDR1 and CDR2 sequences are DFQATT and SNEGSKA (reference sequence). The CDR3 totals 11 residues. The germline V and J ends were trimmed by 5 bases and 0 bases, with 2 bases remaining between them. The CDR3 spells CSAGSGNTIYF. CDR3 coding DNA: TGCAGTGCTGGCTCTGGAAACACCATATATTTT.

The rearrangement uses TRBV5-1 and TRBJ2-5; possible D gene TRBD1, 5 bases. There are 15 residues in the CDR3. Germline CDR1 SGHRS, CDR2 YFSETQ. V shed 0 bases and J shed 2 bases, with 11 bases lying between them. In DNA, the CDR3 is TGCGCCAGCAGCTTGGTTGCAGGGTGGCAAGAGACCCAGTACTTC. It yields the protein CASSLVAGWQETQYF. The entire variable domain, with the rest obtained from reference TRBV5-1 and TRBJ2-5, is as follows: KAGVTQTPRYLIKTRGQQVTLSCSPISGHRSVSWYQQTPGQGLQFLFEYFSETQRNKGNFPGRFSGRQFSNSRSEMNVSTLELGDSALYLCASSLVAGWQETQYFGPGTRLLVL.

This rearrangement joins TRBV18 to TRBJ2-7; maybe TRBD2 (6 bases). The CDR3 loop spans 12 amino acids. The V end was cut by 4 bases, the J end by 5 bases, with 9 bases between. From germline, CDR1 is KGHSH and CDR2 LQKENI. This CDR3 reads CASSLEGHEQYF. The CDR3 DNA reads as TGTGCCAGCTCACTGGAGGGTCACGAGCAGTACTTC. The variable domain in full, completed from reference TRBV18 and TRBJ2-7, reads NAGVMQNPRHLVRRRGQEARLRCSPMKGHSHVYWYRQLPEEGLKFMVYLQKENIIDESGMPKERFSAEFPKEGPSILRIQQVVRGDSAAYFCASSLEGHEQYFGPGTRLTVT.

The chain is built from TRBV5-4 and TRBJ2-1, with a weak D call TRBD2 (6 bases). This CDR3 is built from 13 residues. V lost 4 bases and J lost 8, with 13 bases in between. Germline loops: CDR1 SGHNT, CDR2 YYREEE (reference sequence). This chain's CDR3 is CASSHWDSYEQFF. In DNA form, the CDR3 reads TGTGCCAGCAGCCACTGGGACTCGTATGAGCAGTTCTTC.

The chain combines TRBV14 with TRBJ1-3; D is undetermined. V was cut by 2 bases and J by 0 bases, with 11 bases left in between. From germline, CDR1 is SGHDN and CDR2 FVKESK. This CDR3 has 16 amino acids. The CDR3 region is CASSQIESFSGNTIYF. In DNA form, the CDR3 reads TGTGCCAGCAGCCAAATCGAGAGTTTCTCTGGAAACACCATATATTTT.

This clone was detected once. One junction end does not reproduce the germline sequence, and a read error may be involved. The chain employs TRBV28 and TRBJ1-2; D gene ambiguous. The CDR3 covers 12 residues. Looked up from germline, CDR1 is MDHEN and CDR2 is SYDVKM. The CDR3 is CASSPRVLFTSF. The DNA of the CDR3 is TGTGCCAGCAGCCCCAGAGTGCTATTTACCTCCTTC.

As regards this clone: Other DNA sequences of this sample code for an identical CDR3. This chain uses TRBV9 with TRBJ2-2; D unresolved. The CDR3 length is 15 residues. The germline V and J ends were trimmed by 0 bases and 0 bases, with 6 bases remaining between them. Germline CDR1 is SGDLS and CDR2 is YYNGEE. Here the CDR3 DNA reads TGTGCCAGCAGCGTAGGACTCACGAACACCGGGGAGCTGTTTTTT. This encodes CASSVGLTNTGELFF.

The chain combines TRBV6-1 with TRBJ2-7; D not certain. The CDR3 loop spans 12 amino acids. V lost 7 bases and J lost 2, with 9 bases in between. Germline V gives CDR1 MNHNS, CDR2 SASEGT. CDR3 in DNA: TGTGCCAGCAATCAAGCCCCCTACGAGCAGTACTTC. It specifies CASNQAPYEQYF.

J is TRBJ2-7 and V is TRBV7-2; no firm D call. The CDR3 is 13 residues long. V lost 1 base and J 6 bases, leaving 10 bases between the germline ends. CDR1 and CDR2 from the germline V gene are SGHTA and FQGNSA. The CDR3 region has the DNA TGTGCCAGCAGCTTAGACCGCGTAAGCGAGCAGTACTTC. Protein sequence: CASSLDRVSEQYF. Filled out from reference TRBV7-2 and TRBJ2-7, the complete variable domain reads GAGVSQSPSNKVTEKGKDVELRCDPISGHTALYWYRQSLGQGLEFLIYFQGNSAPDKSGLPSDRFSAERTGGSVSTLTIQRTQQEDSAVYLCASSLDRVSEQYFGPGTRLTVT.

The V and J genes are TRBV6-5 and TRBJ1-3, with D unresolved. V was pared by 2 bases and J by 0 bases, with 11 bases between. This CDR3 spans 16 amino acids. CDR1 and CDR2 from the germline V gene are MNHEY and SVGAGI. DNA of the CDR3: TGTGCCAGCAGTTACACATTTCTGGACTCTGGAAACACCATATATTTT. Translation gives CASSYTFLDSGNTIYF.